This T cell receptor beta chain stems from a study of identical twins. A universal primer site was added by template switching, and unique molecular identifiers were carried by the cDNA. One entry per CDR3 protein, called by TCRdb with MiXCR from the 5' RACE reads. The sample records approximately 600,000 distinct CDR3 sequences, roughly 7.1% being singletons. Study results and caveats: Out-of-frame alpha sequences common to twins exhibited an excess of low generation probability.

Ten or more counts support this clonotype. Antigen: not known. This CDR3 spans 14 amino acids. Trimming left V 3 bases short and J 5 bases short, with 11 bases between. CDR1 is ENHRY and CDR2 is SYGVKD in the germline V gene. This sample also appeared in a second study, on yellow fever vaccine responses in identical twins. From that paper: Each twin's T cell response to the vaccine was reported to look partly convergent and partly personalized.

Material: PBMCs. This sequence was found in a woman younger than 30 in good health. The chain joins TRBV10-3 to TRBJ2-1; the D gene is possibly TRBD2 (5 bases). Written as DNA, the CDR3 is TGTGCCATCAGTGATCATGGACTCAACAATGAGCAGTTCTTC. Translation: CAISDHGLNNEQFF.